This is a list of T cell receptor beta chains from one sample in a study of blood T cell repertoires in COVID-19. Method: immunoSEQ multiplex PCR; TCRdb's copy keeps in-frame clones and lacks some. The sample records 140,000 or so clones, over 70% being singletons. Sequencing input: peripheral blood. These receptors came from an older woman with acute or convalescent COVID-19. Each CDR3 is given with its conserved first and last residue. The D gene is left open where the match is weak. Rows may omit the clone size; those that give it use once, few, many or a size class.

CDR3 DNA,CDR3 protein,clone size,D gene,J gene,V gene
TGTGCCAGCAGTAAGGACAGGAGGGGCAATCAGCCCCAGCATTTT,CASSKDRRGNQPQHF,.,TRBD1,TRBJ1-5,TRBV6-2/TRBV6-3
TGCAGCGTTGAACCGGCACAGGGGGTTGGTGGCTACACCTTC,CSVEPAQGVGGYTF,few,TRBD1,TRBJ1-2,TRBV29-1
TGCGCCAGCAGCTTTGTAGCGGGAGGAGGCCATGAGCAGTTCTTC,CASSFVAGGGHEQFF,once,TRBD2,TRBJ2-1,TRBV5-1
TGTGCCAGCAGGGCCGACACAGATACGCAGTATTTT,CASRADTDTQYF,.,.,TRBJ2-3,TRBV7-8
TGCGCCAGCAGCCGGTTAGCGGGAGGGGCCAGATTAGCCAAAAACATTCAGTACTTC,CASSRLAGGARLAKNIQYF,.,TRBD2,TRBJ2-4,TRBV5-1
TGTGCCAGCAGTAACGCCCCGGACTATGGCTACACCTTC,CASSNAPDYGYTF,once,.,TRBJ1-2,TRBV6-6
TGTGCCAGCTCACCACGGACTGGCGGGAGAGCCGAGCAGTACTTC,CASSPRTGGRAEQYF,.,TRBD2,TRBJ2-7,TRBV18
TGCGCCAGCAGCAACCCCGGGGGAGGGTCCTACGAGCAGTACTTC,CASSNPGGGSYEQYF,.,TRBD2,TRBJ2-7,TRBV5-1
TGTGCCAGCAGAACAACGACAGGATGGAACACTGAAGCTTTCTTT,CASRTTTGWNTEAFF,.,.,TRBJ1-1,TRBV7-9
TGCGCCAGCAGCTTGGGCCGACTCGACGAGCAGTACTTC,CASSLGRLDEQYF,.,.,TRBJ2-7,TRBV5-1
TGCGCCAGCAGCTTCGGGGGGAACACCGGGGAGCTGTTTTTT,CASSFGGNTGELFF,once,.,TRBJ2-2,TRBV5-1
TGTGCCAGCAGTGAATCCCGACTAGGCCTTATGTACGAGCAGTACTTC,CASSESRLGLMYEQYF,.,.,TRBJ2-7,TRBV25-1
TGTGCCAGCGGGAGGGCCTACGAGCAGTACTTC,CASGRAYEQYF,.,TRBD2,TRBJ2-7,TRBV28
TGTGCCAGCAGCTTTGCGGGAGGGCCCGCCGGGGAGCTGTTTTTT,CASSFAGGPAGELFF,.,TRBD2,TRBJ2-2,TRBV7-3
TGTGCCAGCAGTTTGGCCGGGACAGCGGTCTATGGCTACACCTTC,CASSLAGTAVYGYTF,.,TRBD1,TRBJ1-2,TRBV27
TGTGCCAGCAGCCTGGGGAGGGGGGGATTCAATGAGCAGTTCTTC,CASSLGRGGFNEQFF,once,.,TRBJ2-1,TRBV7-2
TGCGCCAGCAGCTATGAACAGGGAGGGGGGGGTCAGCCCCAGCATTTT,CASSYEQGGGGQPQHF,.,.,TRBJ1-5,TRBV5-1
TGTGCCAGTACCCAGGGACTTTCAGGGGGGGATACGCAGTATTTT,CASTQGLSGGDTQYF,.,.,TRBJ2-3,TRBV19
TGCGCCAGCAGCTTGGTACAGGGCGATGGCTACACCTTC,CASSLVQGDGYTF,.,.,TRBJ1-2,TRBV5-1
TGTGCCAGCAGCGCAATTCCCTTGAGGCAGCCCCAGCATTTT,CASSAIPLRQPQHF,.,.,TRBJ1-5,TRBV6-6
TGTGCCTGGAGGGGGGACAGCCTGCGCTCACCCCTCCACTTT,CAWRGDSLRSPLHF,few,TRBD1,TRBJ1-6,TRBV30
TGTGCCAGTTCCTTGGGGGGGAATAAGGCTGGCTACACCTTC,CASSLGGNKAGYTF,.,.,TRBJ1-2,TRBV10-3
TGTGCCAGCAGCTGGACAGACGATAACAATGAGCAGTTCTTC,CASSWTDDNNEQFF,.,.,TRBJ2-1,TRBV27
TGTGCCAGCAGCGCATCCCTAGCGGGAGGGCGCAATGAGCAGTTCTTC,CASSASLAGGRNEQFF,.,TRBD2,TRBJ2-1,TRBV11-3
TGTGCCAGCAGCGCCGCGGGATTCCTACGGGAGCAGTACTTC,CASSAAGFLREQYF,.,.,TRBJ2-7,TRBV11-2
TGTGCCAGCTCACCAGGTCCACACACGAACACTGAAGCTTTCTTT,CASSPGPHTNTEAFF,.,.,TRBJ1-1,TRBV18
TGTGCCAGCAGGGGGACTAGCGGATCCTACAATGAGCAGTTCTTC,CASRGTSGSYNEQFF,few,TRBD2,TRBJ2-1,TRBV27
TGTGCCAGCAGGGAGACAGGGGGCTGGAACTATGGCTACACCTTC,CASRETGGWNYGYTF,.,TRBD1,TRBJ1-2,TRBV5-4
TGTGCCAGCAGTAAAGACAGGGGGAACTATGGCTACACCTTC,CASSKDRGNYGYTF,once,TRBD1,TRBJ1-2,TRBV9
TGTGCCAGCAGCTTATCGATGAGTGATACGCAGTATTTT,CASSLSMSDTQYF,.,.,TRBJ2-3,TRBV7-9
TGTGCCAGCAGCTTTACGGAGTACACCGGGGAGCTGTTTTTT,CASSFTEYTGELFF,.,.,TRBJ2-2,TRBV12-1
TGTGCCAGCGCTACAGCAGGGTCCTACGAGCAGTACTTC,CASATAGSYEQYF,.,.,TRBJ2-7,TRBV27
TGCGCCAGGAGGGACAGGGGGGAGATAGGGAACACTGAAGCTTTCTTT,CARRDRGEIGNTEAFF,.,TRBD1,TRBJ1-1,TRBV10-1
TGTGCCAGCAGCCCCTCCGGGAGCTCCTACGAGCAGTACTTC,CASSPSGSSYEQYF,.,.,TRBJ2-7,TRBV7-3
TGTGCCAGCAGTTTATCGGGGAGAGTCCCCTACAATGAGCAGTTCTTC,CASSLSGRVPYNEQFF,few,.,TRBJ2-1,TRBV28
TGCGCCAGCAGTGAAGGACTAGGAAGGGCAGATACGCAGTATTTT,CASSEGLGRADTQYF,.,TRBD2,TRBJ2-3,TRBV10-1
TGTGCCACGGAAGGAGGAGGGAGCTCCTACGAGCAGTACTTC,CATEGGGSSYEQYF,.,.,TRBJ2-7,TRBV10-3
TGTGCCACCAGCAGAGGGACTAGCGCCTACACAGATACGCAGTATTTT,CATSRGTSAYTDTQYF,.,TRBD2,TRBJ2-3,TRBV15
TGTGCCACCAGCCGCGGGACTAGCGGGAGCTCCTACAATGAGCAGTTCTTC,CATSRGTSGSSYNEQFF,.,TRBD2,TRBJ2-1,TRBV15
TGTGCCAGCAGAGGAGGACAGGGCAGGAATCAGCCCCAGCATTTT,CASRGGQGRNQPQHF,.,TRBD1,TRBJ1-5,TRBV2
TGTGCCAGCAGCGCCACGGGGTATACGCAGTATTTT,CASSATGYTQYF,once,.,TRBJ2-3,TRBV9
TGTGCCAGCTCACCGGACAGGGTTAATTCACCCCTCCACTTT,CASSPDRVNSPLHF,.,TRBD1,TRBJ1-6,TRBV18
TGTGCCAGCGAGAGGAGGGGGGGAAGCTCCTACAATGAGCAGTTCTTC,CASERRGGSSYNEQFF,.,.,TRBJ2-1,TRBV9
TGTGCCTGGAGTGGCGGTACCAGCTCCTACAATGAGCAGTTCTTC,CAWSGGTSSYNEQFF,.,.,TRBJ2-1,TRBV30
TGTGCCAGCAGCCCCGGGATCTACGAGCAGTACTTC,CASSPGIYEQYF,.,.,TRBJ2-7,TRBV14
TGTGCCAGTAGTAGACTAGCGGTAATCTACAATGAGCAGTTCTTC,CASSRLAVIYNEQFF,.,TRBD2,TRBJ2-1,TRBV19
TGTGCCTGGAACAGGGTCAGTAATGAAAAACTGTTTTTT,CAWNRVSNEKLFF,.,.,TRBJ1-4,TRBV30
TGTGCCAGTAGTAACTACGCCAGCTCTGGAAACACCATATATTTT,CASSNYASSGNTIYF,.,.,TRBJ1-3,TRBV19
TGTGCCAGCAGTTCGGGGAATCAGCCCCAGCATTTT,CASSSGNQPQHF,.,.,TRBJ1-5,TRBV28
TGTGCCATCAGTGGGGTAGCGGGAGGCCAGAACGAGCAGTACTTC,CAISGVAGGQNEQYF,.,TRBD2,TRBJ2-7,TRBV10-3
TGCGCCAGCGGAGGGGGACTAGCGGGAATTACAGACGAGCAGTACTTC,CASGGGLAGITDEQYF,.,TRBD2,TRBJ2-7,TRBV5-1
TGTGCCAGCAGCGTGCGTGGGACAGCCAAGTATAATTCACCCCTCCACTTT,CASSVRGTAKYNSPLHF,few,TRBD1,TRBJ1-6,TRBV7-2
TGTGCCAGCAGCTCGAGCTCCTATAATTCACCCCTCCACTTT,CASSSSSYNSPLHF,.,.,TRBJ1-6,TRBV7-8
TGTGCCAGCAGCTTGAGAGGAGTAAACATTCAGTACTTC,CASSLRGVNIQYF,.,.,TRBJ2-4,TRBV5-6
TGTGCCAGCAGTCCTAGCGGGAGTATAGATACGCAGTATTTT,CASSPSGSIDTQYF,.,TRBD2,TRBJ2-3,TRBV28
TGTGCCAGCAGCTTGGGGGAGGGGGGAATTACATACAATGAGCAGTTCTTC,CASSLGEGGITYNEQFF,.,.,TRBJ2-1,TRBV5-4
TGTGCCACATACGGGACAGGGGACTACGAGCAGTACTTC,CATYGTGDYEQYF,.,TRBD1,TRBJ2-7,TRBV28
TGCGCCAGCAGCCCCGAAGGGGGGACAGGATACAATGAGCAGTTCTTC,CASSPEGGTGYNEQFF,once,TRBD1,TRBJ2-1,TRBV5-1